This TCR beta chain stems from a study of spatial heterogeneity in lung cancer. TCRdb fed the 5' RACE reads into MiXCR, producing one record per CDR3 protein. This table has 6,000 to 9,000 distinct CDR3 sequences, 5% to 7% appearing once. Time point in this sample: sample taken at primary tumor resection. The sequenced material consisted of unsorted whole RNA from tumor, nontumor lung or frozen PBMC. Trimming cost V 0 bases and J 5 bases, with 13 bases left between them. Germline CDR1 SSHAT, CDR2 FNYEAQ (reference sequence). CDR3 length: 15 residues. In its sample, this clonotype was seen many times. This sequence originates from a male donor with early-stage non-small cell lung cancer. The source material was PBMCs, sampled at surgery. J is TRBJ2-5 and V is TRBV7-7; weak D call: TRBD2 (5 bases). CDR3 sequence (DNA): TGTGCCAGCAGCTTAGCGTTGGCTAGCCGGGAGACCCAGTACTTC. Its translation is CASSLALASRETQYF.